This entry features one T cell receptor (beta chain) sequence. Its antigen is unknown. This specimen comes from a study of shared clonotypes between healthy human individuals. It was roughly 200 ng DNA, some 30,000 T cell genomes, that sorted-subset replicate PCRs used. The protocol was immunoSEQ multiplex PCR, while the TCRdb copy is restricted to in-frame clones and leaves out a portion. The sample holds under 1,100,000 clones, 60% to 80% seen once. Notes on the study in general: Naive CD4 clonotypes were shared across several donors at about 5%. Naive subsets tended to show greater estimated richness than memory subsets.

V was clipped by 1 base and J by 7 bases; unmatched bases: 6. The CDR3 consists of 14 residues. In germline, CDR1 is SGHAT, CDR2 FQNNGV. The rearrangement uses TRBV11-2 and TRBJ2-5, with 7 bases fitting TRBD2. The receptor was isolated from a man aged 18 to 30 in good health. The specimen was memory CD4+ T cells sorted from blood. As to subset: CD45RA-negative fraction. The CDR3 region has the DNA TGTGCCAGCAGCTTAGTGGTAGGACTAGGGACCCAGTACTTC. Translation: CASSLVVGLGTQYF.